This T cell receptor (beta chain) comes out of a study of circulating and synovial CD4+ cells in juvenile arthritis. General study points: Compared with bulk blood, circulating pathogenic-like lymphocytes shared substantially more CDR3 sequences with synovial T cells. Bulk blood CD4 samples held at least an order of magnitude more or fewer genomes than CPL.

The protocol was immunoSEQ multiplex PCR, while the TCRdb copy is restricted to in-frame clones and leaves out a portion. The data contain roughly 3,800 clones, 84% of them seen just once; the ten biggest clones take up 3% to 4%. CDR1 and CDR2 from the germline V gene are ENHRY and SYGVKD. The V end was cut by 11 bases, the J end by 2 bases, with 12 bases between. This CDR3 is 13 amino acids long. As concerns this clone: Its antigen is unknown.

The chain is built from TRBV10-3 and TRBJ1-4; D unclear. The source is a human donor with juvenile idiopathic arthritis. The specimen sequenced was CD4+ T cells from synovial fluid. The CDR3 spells CAGRGETNEKLFF. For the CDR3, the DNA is TGTGCCGGGCGGGGAGAGACTAATGAAAAACTGTTTTTT.